The present T cell receptor (beta chain) was sequenced within a study of human T cells and chemical hapten exposure. Study-wide results and limits: Those TCRs sitting above 1 in 1000 frequency stayed the same with DPC sensitization.

This clonotype has ten or more counts. Its antigen is unidentified. Using its own MiXCR run on the RACE reads, TCRdb lists one record per CDR3 protein. The sample records 65,000 to 90,000 distinct CDR3 sequences, about 15% being singletons. The CDR3 loop spans 11 amino acids. The V gene lost 1 base and the J gene lost 7 bases, with 5 bases spanning the gap. Germline V gene sequence: CDR1 LGHDT, CDR2 YNNKEL (reference sequence). Time point defined: pre-sensitization, week 0. Treatment denoted: therapeutic diphenylcyclopropenone sensitization with weekly scalp DPC. At every patch-test visit, blood was drawn before the patch test was applied.

This receptor was identified in a woman between 45 and 60 years old with alopecia areata. Some clones in this sample may be carry-over from other donors' samples. The chain has TRBV3-1 and TRBJ2-7, with D tentatively TRBD2 (5 bases). The source material was whole blood, sampled in connection with sensitization to the hapten diphenylcyclopropenone (DPC). The CDR3 DNA follows: TGTGCCAGCAGCCAAGCGGGAGAGCAGTACTTC. It codes for CASSQAGEQYF.